The present entry profiles one T cell receptor (beta chain) with its context. The sample originates from a study of blood T cell repertoires in COVID-19. Overall study: Some COVID-19 samples were acute and others convalescent; all came from the United States, Italy and Spain. The cDNA or gDNA used as material had been derived from T cells, B-cell-depleted T cells, or PBMCs.

This CDR3 has 15 amino acids. Germline loops: CDR1 MNHEY, CDR2 SMNVEV (reference sequence). V was pared by 5 bases and J by 4 bases, with 11 bases of the junction left unmatched. Source study methods: For nucleated cells, counts were estimated from reference gene primer amplification. This table comes from immunoSEQ multiplex PCR, and its TCRdb copy is limited to in-frame clones, with some not included. D and trimming were read from the DNA, whereas the V and J calls and clone size are those reported in that table. The table has hundreds of thousands of clones, just under 90% seen once. Sequencing used peripheral blood. V gene TRBV27 combines with J gene TRBJ2-7; TRBD1 agrees at 7 bases. This receptor was identified in a man aged 60 to 75 who had recovered from COVID-19. The CDR3 reads CASSPIGTASYEQYF. The DNA of the CDR3 is TGTGCCAGCAGTCCAATCGGGACAGCTTCATACGAGCAGTACTTC.